One sample yielded the 8 T cell receptor beta chains listed below, sequenced in a study of blood T cell repertoires in COVID-19 (dated by TCRdb to 2018 to 2021). The library relied on the immunoSEQ multiplex PCR assay. TCRdb's version of the immuneACCESS table is confined to in-frame rearrangements and falls short of the full clone set. An unresolved V gene accounts for under half of the shortfall where checked; the remainder is of unknown origin. For this sample there are around 130,000 clones; roughly 84% appear just once. The biggest ten clones account for 3.9% of the sample. Material for sequencing was peripheral blood. All receptors derive from a man between 60 and 75 years old with acute or convalescent COVID-19.

The gene calls are TRBV4-3 and TRBJ2-4; 7 bases agree with TRBD1. V shed 0 bases and J 7 bases; nucleotides not matched to a gene: 9. The CDR3 runs 16 residues. The V gene's germline CDR1 is LGHNA and CDR2 YSLEER. The CDR3 nucleotides are TGCGCCAGCAGCCAAGACCAGAGTGGCAGGGGGAACATTCAGTACTTC. Its translation is CASSQDQSGRGNIQYF.

The chain carries TRBV23-1 and TRBJ2-2; weak D call: TRBD1 (5 bases). TRBV23-1 is placed among ORFs of uncertain function. This CDR3 spans 15 amino acids. The V end was cut by 2 bases, the J end by 1 base, with 8 bases between. CDR3 region: CASSQGRENTGELFF. In DNA form, the CDR3 reads TGCGCCAGCAGTCAAGGCAGGGAGAACACCGGGGAGCTGTTTTTT.

CDR3 in DNA: TGTGCCACCAGCAGAAGCGGGATGGACCACAATGAGCAGTTCTTC. It codes for CATSRSGMDHNEQFF. The rearrangement links TRBV15 to TRBJ2-1; TRBD2 aligns across 7 bases. Trimming removed 2 bases from V and 5 bases from J; junction bases left unmatched: 6. This CDR3 has 15 residues. Germline CDR1 LNHNV, CDR2 YYDKDF (reference sequence). Full variable domain (missing parts from reference TRBV15 and TRBJ2-1): DAMVIQNPRYQVTQFGKPVTLSCSQTLNHNVMYWYQQKSSQAPKLLFHYYDKDFNNEADTPDNFQSRRPNTSFCFLDIRSPGLGDTAMYLCATSRSGMDHNEQFFGPGTRLTVL.

The count of this clone is one. J is TRBJ2-2 and V is TRBV5-1; a possible D gene is TRBD2 (6 bases). The CDR3 length is 15 residues. The germline V gene encodes CDR1 SGHRS and CDR2 YFSETQ. The ends were cut back, 0 bases at V and 2 bases at J, with 8 bases in the middle. The CDR3 loop is CASSLGGVNTGELFF. In DNA form, the CDR3 reads TGCGCCAGCAGCTTGGGCGGGGTTAACACCGGGGAGCTGTTTTTT.

The rearrangement links TRBV28 to TRBJ1-5; maybe TRBD1 (6 bases). The CDR3 is 16 amino acids. V dropped 7 bases and J dropped 0 bases, with 16 bases sitting between them. Germline loops: CDR1 MDHEN, CDR2 SYDVKM. The CDR3 DNA reads TGTGCCAGCAACCCTCAACAGGGCCCTAGCAATCAGCCCCAGCATTTT. It yields the protein CASNPQQGPSNQPQHF.

The sample holds one count of this clone. This sequence joins TRBV29-1 and TRBJ2-5; D might be TRBD1 (6 bases). Between the trimmed V and J ends, which lost 6 bases and 3 bases, there was a span of 11 bases. CDR1 is SQVTM and CDR2 is ANQGSEA in the germline V gene. The CDR3 has 12 residues. This chain's CDR3 is CSVRTAEETQYF. DNA for the CDR3: TGCAGCGTGAGGACAGCTGAAGAGACCCAGTACTTC.

The chain couples TRBV19 to TRBJ2-7; D possibly corresponds to TRBD1 (6 bases). The V end lost 5 bases, the J end lost 2 bases, and 13 bases lay between the germline ends. The CDR3 covers 14 residues. CDR1 and CDR2 from the germline V gene are LNHDA and SQIVND (reference sequence). CDR3 residues: CASSVGQHPYEQYF. The DNA for the CDR3 is TGTGCCAGTAGTGTCGGACAGCACCCCTACGAGCAGTACTTC.

V is TRBV6-5 and J is TRBJ2-7, with 12 bases that match TRBD2. Germline loops: CDR1 MNHEY, CDR2 SVGAGI. The V segment lost 4 bases and the J segment 3 bases; nucleotides outside the gene matches: 1. This CDR3 has 14 amino acids. The CDR3 is CASSSSGRGYEQYF. DNA of the CDR3: TGTGCCAGCAGTTCTAGCGGGAGGGGCTACGAGCAGTACTTC.